The TCR beta chain under discussion was sequenced for a study of OX40 agonist ivuxolimab in advanced cancers. Looking at the study overall: The costimulatory receptor OX40 (CD134) was targeted by ivuxolimab, a fully human IgG2 agonistic monoclonal antibody. The dose-escalation cohort was approximately 83% male with a mean age of approximately 60 years, ranging from roughly 20 to 80. Among the 50 to 55 dose-escalation patients, roughly 20 had hepatocellular carcinoma, about 15 melanoma, 9 renal cell carcinoma and 9 head and neck cancer. Intravenous ivuxolimab was administered to patients every 2 weeks at six dose levels: 0.01, 0.1, 0.3, 1.5, 3 and 10 mg/kg. Partial responses occurred in three dose-escalation patients: two with cutaneous melanoma and one with hepatocellular carcinoma. Prior anti-PD-1, anti-PD-L1 or anti-CTLA-4 therapy was permitted, and checkpoint inhibitors had been received by about 36% of dose-escalation patients. The paper covers the monotherapy dose-escalation part of the phase I ivuxolimab trial, which included N of about 50 patients. Peripheral TCRbeta sequencing was intended to test whether TCR sequence diversity was altered and clonal T-cell expansion was caused by ivuxolimab. Here is what the overall study found, with its caveats: In partial responders in the 0.1-3.0 mg/kg groups, normalized peripheral clonal expansion was found to be among the lowest, especially among CD8+ T cells. At doses from 0.1 to 3.0 mg/kg, clonal expansion was seen in both CD4+ and CD8+ blood T cells between baseline and week 6. Low levels of normalized T-cell clonal expansion were also seen in some patients who did not respond. Antigen specificity was not determined for the clonally expanded peripheral T cells. After ivuxolimab, more expanded clones were found on average in CD8+ T cells than in CD4+ T cells.

Genomic DNA was extracted from sorted cells for sequencing of the TCRbeta CDR3 region. The immunoSEQ Assay was used for sequencing of TCRbeta CDR3 regions. Imported from immuneACCESS, the table was reduced by TCRdb to in-frame sequences with V and J called. These copies leave out some clones; in studies compared against another copy, an unresolved V gene accounts for under half, and the cause of the remainder is not known. The sample yields 45,000 or so clones; roughly 82% were counted once. The top ten clonotypes cover 2% to 2.5% of the sample. CDR1 and CDR2 are drawn from the germline V gene: MDHEN, SYDVKM. Including cysteine and phenylalanine, the CDR3 has 13 amino acids. The only DNA kept is the CDR3, 39 bases in frame from the first base. V gives up 5 bases and J gives up 5 bases, and the segment between their germline ends measures 10 bases. Patients with autoimmune disease history or receiving systemic immunosuppression were excluded from the trial. Peripheral blood for TCR sequencing was drawn from every dose cohort at baseline, at cycle 4 day 1 and at cycle 7 day 1. The samples were taken from a phase I, first-in-human, multicenter, open-label dose-escalation trial of ivuxolimab. Adults with locally advanced or metastatic melanoma, renal cell carcinoma, hepatocellular carcinoma or head and neck squamous cell carcinoma were enrolled in the trial. Before TCR sequencing, CD4+ and CD8+ T cells were separately sorted from peripheral blood.

About this clone itself: The clone's antigen remains unknown. No base qualities exist here, and no much larger clone lies one base off it.

This chain is built from TRBV28 and TRBJ2-4; a confident D gene designation cannot be given. This clonotype was sampled from an adult with an advanced solid tumor such as melanoma, head and neck, liver or kidney cancer. The sequenced sample was CD4+ or CD8+ T cells sorted from blood, obtained in a trial of the OX40 agonist ivuxolimab. This receptor has the CDR3 CASSPRVQNIQYF. The nucleotides read TGTGCCAGCAGTCCACGGGTCCAAAACATTCAGTACTTC.